This TCR beta chain was observed in a study of shared clonotypes between healthy human individuals. About the research overall: A donor's plate count was three for CD4 naive and three for CD4 memory; CD8 naive had two and CD8 memory one. Whole-study findings and limits: Naive CD4 clonotype sharing across several donors was 4.5% to 6%.

Every donor was a Caucasian adult from Nashville, Tennessee. A word on this clone: Its antigen remains unknown.

Replicate PCRs run on sorted subsets employed about 220 ng DNA, approximately 30,000 T cell genomes. TCRdb's table, derived via immunoSEQ multiplex PCR, lists solely in-frame clones and lacks some. Of about 2,500,000 clones in the sample, about 92% were seen once. The TCR was taken from a man younger than 35 in good health. The sequenced material came from naive CD4+ T cells sorted from blood. Subset reported: CD45RA+ positively selected.

The CDR3 DNA is TGCGCCAGCAGCTCGTTACAGGGGAAGGAGACCCAGTACTTC. It is translated as CASSSLQGKETQYF. The rearrangement links TRBV5-1 to TRBJ2-5; 7 bases fit TRBD1. Per the germline V gene, CDR1 is SGHRS and CDR2 is YFSETQ. This CDR3 has 14 residues. V was pared by 3 bases and J by 5 bases, with 7 bases of the junction left unmatched.